Detailed here is one T cell receptor (beta chain). What this receptor recognizes is not known. Nothing much larger sits one base from this clone, and base qualities are not available. This record comes from a study of Ad26.COV2.S vaccination and SARS-CoV-2 variants (dated by TCRdb to the early 2020s). Background on the whole study: Donors in the vaccine arm were drawn from COV1001, a multicentre, randomized, double-blind, placebo-controlled phase I-IIa trial testing Ad26.COV2.S in healthy adults. Dosing of Ad26.COV2.S was intramuscular, at either 5x10^10 or 1x10^11 viral particles, delivered as one shot or as two shots spaced 56 days apart. TCRbeta repertoire sequencing served as the tool for gauging how specific and how broad the SARS-CoV-2-reactive T cell receptors were following Ad26.COV2.S vaccination. The TCR-sequenced set comprised approximately 30 samples: around 20 Ad26.COV2.S vaccine recipients, 5 placebo recipients and 8 SARS-CoV-2 convalescent individuals. Participants in the trial were split at random into five groups of five each, receiving low-dose or high-dose Ad26.COV2.S once or twice, or else placebo on both occasions. Investigators did not know the trial group allocation while performing experiments and assessing outcomes.

The sample's treatment or condition label, in plain terms: about 20 received Ad26.COV2.S at low or high dose, single or two shots; 5 received placebo; per-sample allocation not given. Repertoires of vaccine and placebo recipients were sequenced from samples taken on day 63 after the first injection. Cohort 1b enrolled roughly 25 adults aged 18-55 years at a single site in Boston, USA, between 29 July and 7 August 2020. Ad26.COV2.S was a replication-incompetent adenovirus type 26 vector that expressed a prefusion-stabilized SARS-CoV-2 spike protein derived from the original Wuhan strain. The CDR3 runs 15 amino acids, cysteine and phenylalanine included. The retained sequence is limited to the CDR3, 45 bases, with the frame set at the first base. V loses 2 bases, J loses 1 base, and the germline ends lie 8 bases apart. The germline V gene supplies CDR1 KGHSH and CDR2 LQKENI. The immunoSEQ Assay was used to sequence TCRbeta CDR3 regions. After extraction, genomic DNA underwent amplification by bias-controlled multiplex PCR, followed by high-throughput sequencing. In the paper's pipeline: To quantify the absolute abundance of every unique TCRbeta CDR3 region, sequences were collapsed and filtered. T cell fraction was estimated by normalization of TCRbeta template counts to usable DNA, with usable DNA being measured through amplification of reference genes present in all nucleated cells. Repertoire TCRs were annotated as SARS-CoV-2-specific by exact matching of V gene, CDR3 amino acid sequence and J gene to a known reactive TCR set. The reference SARS-CoV-2 TCR set was obtained from MIRA and was filtered for enrichment in COVID-19-positive ImmuneCODE repertoires, whereby public or cross-reactive TCRs were removed. Based on the MIRA antigens, annotated TCRs were further analysed at the level of specific ORF or position within ORF. Breadth was defined as the number of annotated unique rearrangements divided by the total number of unique productive rearrangements, and depth was defined as the summed frequency of the annotated unique rearrangements. Two-sided Wilcoxon rank-sum tests were applied when comparing TCR breadth between groups. Entries here come from immuneACCESS through TCRdb and include only in-frame sequences with V and J called. Some clones fail to appear in such tables; in the studies checked, an unresolved V gene covers under half of the shortfall, and the cause of the remainder is unknown. V, J and clone size reflect that table, while D and trimming were determined from the DNA. Within this sample are about 350,000 clones, with 86% of them counted one time only. The top ten clones comprise about 10% of the sample.

Beyond this particular receptor, the publication reports: The study was not powered to compare responses between vaccine doses or regimens. After vaccination, spike-specific CD8+ and CD4+ T cell responses were reported to show substantial breadth. Higher spike-specific TCR breadth was observed in Ad26.COV2.S recipients than in placebo recipients (P = 0.0014). According to the authors, total T cell responses may have been underestimated by the TCR breadth and depth analyses. Vaccine and placebo recipients had similar non-spike TCR breadth, a finding consistent with the vaccine containing only spike.

The sequence was obtained from a person between 18 and 59 years old who received the Ad26.COV2.S COVID-19 vaccine or a placebo. This chain is built from TRBV18 and TRBJ1-4, with TRBD1 perhaps the D gene, on 6 matching bases. Source: peripheral blood, taken in a trial of Ad26.COV2.S vaccine versus placebo. The nucleotide sequence is TGTGCCAGCTCACCATCACAGGGAACTAATGAAAAACTGTTTTTT. It translates as CASSPSQGTNEKLFF.